The 15 T cell receptor beta chains below were found in one sample sequenced in a study of Ad26.COV2.S vaccination and SARS-CoV-2 variants. Data came from immunoSEQ multiplex PCR; TCRdb stores just in-frame clones and leaves some out. The sample shows nearly 95,000 clones, about four fifths of them seen only once. Sequencing used peripheral blood, obtained after recovery from COVID-19. The receptors originated from a human donor who had recovered from COVID-19.

This rearrangement joins TRBV6-1 to TRBJ2-7; 10 bases map to TRBD1. Trimming took 2 bases from V and 4 from J; bases not matched to a gene: 2. The CDR3 loop spans 14 amino acids. Per germline, CDR1 MNHNS and CDR2 SASEGT. The CDR3 reads CASSERQGAYEQYF. CDR3 coding DNA: TGTGCCAGCAGTGAAAGACAGGGGGCGTACGAGCAGTACTTC.

V is TRBV7-2 and J is TRBJ2-2; D ambiguous. Germline V lookup: CDR1 SGHTA, CDR2 FQGNSA. V was pared by 1 base and J by 3 bases, with 3 bases between. This CDR3 is built from 13 residues. The chain's CDR3 is CASSLEYTGELFF. The CDR3 DNA sequence: TGTGCCAGCAGCTTAGAGTACACCGGGGAGCTGTTTTTT.

The chain links TRBV5-1 to TRBJ2-1; TRBD2 aligns across 10 bases. The CDR3 is made up of 14 amino acids. V shed 4 bases and J 9 bases; nucleotides not matched to a gene: 7. Germline CDR1 is SGHRS and CDR2 is YFSETQ. The CDR3 DNA follows: TGCGCCAGCAGCGGGATCCTAGCGGGAGCTGAGCAGTTCTTC. Protein product: CASSGILAGAEQFF.

This clone was seen a few times. J is TRBJ1-2 and V is TRBV11-3; 9 bases are shared with TRBD1. Losses at the gene ends were 4 bases for V and 8 bases for J; bases not matched to a gene: 14. The CDR3 sequence is 16 residues long. Germline values: CDR1 SGHNT, CDR2 YENEEA. The CDR3 region is CASSSDALQGAWGYTF. CDR3 DNA: TGTGCCAGCAGCTCCGACGCCTTACAGGGGGCTTGGGGCTACACCTTC.

CDR3 nucleotide sequence: TGTGCCAGCAGTCTAAGGAGAGGTGGGAACACTGAAGCTTTCTTT. Translated, it gives CASSLRRGGNTEAFF. V is TRBV27 and J is TRBJ1-1, with D hard to call. This CDR3 is built from 15 residues. The V end was cut by 5 bases, the J end by 1 base, with 14 bases between. Germline V gene sequence: CDR1 MNHEY, CDR2 SMNVEV (reference sequence).

This CDR3 is CASSPPGQVSTQGSPLHF. CDR3 nucleotide sequence: TGTGCCAGCAGTCCCCCGGGACAGGTCTCAACCCAGGGGTCACCCCTCCACTTT. The gene calls are TRBV28 and TRBJ1-6; 8 nucleotides match TRBD1. V shed 5 bases and J 10 bases; nucleotides not matched to a gene: 19. This CDR3 has 18 amino acids. Per the germline V gene, CDR1 is MDHEN and CDR2 is SYDVKM.

The chain joins TRBV3-1 (or the pseudogene TRBV3-2) to TRBJ2-3; D not resolved. The CDR3 is 13 amino acids. V lost 4 bases and J 0 bases, leaving 5 bases between the germline ends. The germline V gene has CDR1 LGHDT and CDR2 YNNKEL (reference sequence). DNA for the CDR3: TGTGCCAGCAGCCCGTTTAGCACAGATACGCAGTATTTT. The encoded protein is CASSPFSTDTQYF.

This chain links TRBV6-4 with TRBJ2-1; 7 positions agree with TRBD2. V was clipped by 3 bases and J by 5 bases; unmatched bases: 4. The CDR3 has 14 amino acids. Germline CDR1 MRHNA, CDR2 SNTAGT. CDR3 nucleotide sequence: TGTGCCAGCAGTGAGGATCTAGCGGACAATGAGCAGTTCTTC. Encoded protein: CASSEDLADNEQFF.

The CDR3 here is CASSYPGTGVMNTEAFF. CDR3 in DNA: TGTGCCAGCAGTTATCCCGGGACAGGGGTGATGAACACTGAAGCTTTCTTT. The V call is TRBV28, the J call TRBJ1-1, with TRBD1 matching 10 bases. V lost 4 bases and J lost 0; bases outside the gene matches: 8. The CDR3 is made up of 17 amino acids. Germline CDR1 MDHEN, CDR2 SYDVKM.

As regards this clone: The identical CDR3 is also encoded by other nucleotide sequences in the sample. V is TRBV18 and J is TRBJ1-1, with a weak D call TRBD1 (5 bases). This CDR3 contains 12 residues. The germline gives CDR1 KGHSH, CDR2 LQKENI. Trimming cost V 3 bases and J 7 bases, with 9 bases left between them. Here the CDR3 DNA reads TGTGCCAGCTCACCTGGGACGGATGAAGCTTTCTTT. Protein: CASSPGTDEAFF.

This chain connects TRBV6-1 to TRBJ1-2; D may be TRBD1 (5 bases). This CDR3 comprises 16 residues. V was shortened by 1 base and J by 2 bases, with 14 bases between the two germline ends. Germline V gives CDR1 MNHNS, CDR2 SASEGT. DNA of the CDR3: TGTGCCAGCAGTGAAGTGAGACAGCGTCCAAACTATGGCTACACCTTC. It is translated as CASSEVRQRPNYGYTF.

In nucleotides, the CDR3 is TGCAGTGCTAGTAGGGAGATCTCCTACAATGAGCAGTTCTTC. Its translation: CSASREISYNEQFF. The rearrangement uses TRBV20-1 and TRBJ2-1, with D tentatively TRBD2 (5 bases). V was cut by 3 bases and J by 0 bases, with 9 bases left in between. CDR3 length equals 14 residues. The germline V gene encodes CDR1 DFQATT and CDR2 SNEGSKA (reference sequence).

The chain uses TRBV5-5 and TRBJ1-2; D gene uncertain. Looked up from germline, CDR1 is SGHKS and CDR2 is YYEKEE (reference sequence). The CDR3 covers 16 residues. V shed 3 bases and J shed 6 bases, with 21 bases lying between them. Here the CDR3 DNA reads TGTGCCAGCAGCTCAGCCACCCCGATCGCTGTAGATGGCTACACCTTC. As protein: CASSSATPIAVDGYTF.

Here the CDR3 DNA reads TGTGCCAGCTCACCACAACAGAACACTGAAGCTTTCTTT. Its protein is CASSPQQNTEAFF. The rearrangement uses TRBV18 and TRBJ1-1; no definite D call. The CDR3 consists of 13 residues. Germline CDR1 KGHSH, CDR2 LQKENI. V lost 1 base and J lost 1, with 4 bases in between.

The rearrangement links TRBV7-9 to TRBJ2-1; D gene uncertain. Germline V CDR1 and CDR2: SEHNR, FQNEAQ (reference sequence). V gave up 2 bases and J gave up 10 bases, with 9 bases separating them. The CDR3 sequence is 12 residues long. CDR3 loop: CASSLPRWEQFF. The CDR3 nucleotides read TGTGCCAGCAGCTTACCGCGTTGGGAGCAGTTCTTC. The whole variable domain, remainder taken from reference TRBV7-9 and TRBJ2-1, is DTGVSQNPRHKITKRGQNVTFRCDPISEHNRLYWYRQTLGQGPEFLTYFQNEAQLEKSRLLSDRFSAERPKGSFSTLEIQRTEQGDSAMYLCASSLPRWEQFFGPGTRLTVL.